This T cell receptor (beta chain) was sequenced in a study of T cell responses to AZD1222 COVID-19 vaccine. The CDR3 has 11 residues. Only in-frame clones appear in the TCRdb table, and some are missing; sequencing was by immunoSEQ multiplex PCR. The sample records approximately 100,000 clones, over 90% being singletons. With respect to this clone: The target antigen is unknown.

Points from the study as a whole: Across the whole spike, CD4 TCRs peaked at regions 160-218 and 743-854. Donors in the cohort were predominantly white British and more often female, and clonal diversity was possibly underestimated.

The material sequenced was peripheral blood, taken on day 0 of AZD1222 vaccination. The sequence was obtained from an adult in good health. This chain connects TRBV21-1 to TRBJ2-2. TRBV21-1 is a recognized pseudogene. CDR3 coding DNA: TGTGCCAGCAGGGACACCGGGGAGCTGTTTTTT. It codes for CASRDTGELFF.